Sequencing of this T cell receptor beta chain was carried out in a study of cytomegalovirus exposure and HLA in healthy donors (dated by TCRdb to 2015 to 2018). About the full investigation: In an earlier analysis of fewer than 750 of the donors, under 300 Gb of sequence data and 90 million to 130 million unique TCR beta sequences from 180 million or so T cells were reported. An early release covering roughly 640 HLA-typed donors comprised approximately 300 gigabases of sequencing data and tens of millions of unique TCR sequences. Of the roughly 420 genotyped donors, roughly 76% were placed in the genetic ancestry cluster associated with self-reported Caucasian donors. The aim of the study was to test whether cataloging public T cell receptors could identify signatures of past pathogen exposure. The T cell repertoires of under 700 subjects were profiled by immunosequencing and related to cytomegalovirus serostatus. Besides the first cohort of around 700 subjects, a separate validation cohort made up of around 120 different subjects was used. The study combined high-throughput TCR immunosequencing, statistical association of individual TCRs with disease status, and machine learning to predict cytomegalovirus infection status. In a later analysis, previously published TCR beta repertoires from several hundred donors were re-analyzed and high-resolution HLA genotyping was added so that TCR occurrence patterns could be studied. Rather than using new phenotypic data, the later analysis identified candidate immune exposures from TCR beta sequences and from how often those sequences occurred across donors. An earlier analysis of several hundred of the donors applied high-throughput TCR beta sequencing to assess whether each TCR beta V gene segment acted as functional or pseudogenic. Donor age, sex, ethnicity and CMV serostatus were collected together with the repertoire data. In a later genetic analysis, genome-wide SNP genotypes for 398 of the 666 donors were used, and that subset was treated as a discovery cohort. All discovery cohort repertoires had been generated on a single sequencing platform. HLA typing covered class I and class II loci at four-digit resolution. Typing coverage differed by locus: A, B, C, DRB1 and DQB1 were typed in roughly 629-630 donors, DQA1 in roughly 510, DPA1 in 606, and DPB1 in around 490. A handful of DR-DQ haplotypes were handled as single units for association and clustering because linkage in the cohort was strong. On average, 235,054 unique TCR beta nucleotide sequences were sequenced per donor among a few hundred genotyped donors of the cohort, with roughly 18% of those sequences being non-productive.

The CDR3 holds 15 amino acids from the cysteine to the phenylalanine. Solely the CDR3 DNA is kept, with 45 bases framed from the first base. The germline V gene sets CDR1 to MGHRA and CDR2 to YSYEKL. Germline trimming amounts to 4 bases on V and 2 bases on J, with 0 as the count of junction bases outside the gene matches. The cohort comprised around 690 healthy bone marrow donors. At the time of sampling, every cohort member was nominally healthy, though immune exposures that went unrecorded were likely present. The donor was CMV seronegative and was included in the group of several hundred seronegative cohort members. Every donor gave a peripheral blood sample, and the peripheral blood mononuclear cells from that sample were used for TCR beta sequencing. The Qiagen DNeasy Blood Extraction Kit was used to extract genomic DNA from the blood cell samples. Libraries came from the immunoSEQ multiplex PCR assay. For the multiplex PCR, a mixture combining 60 forward primers for TCR Vbeta segments and 13 reverse primers for TCR Jbeta segments was used. The CDR3 region of rearranged TCR beta genes was amplified from genomic DNA by a multiplex PCR assay. Amplified TCR beta libraries were sequenced as 87-base-pair reads on the Illumina HiSeq System. Processing in the source paper ran as follows. Across the roughly 600 repertoires, a later analysis counted 80 million or so unique TCR beta chains, roughly 11 million of which were shared by at least two donors. Raw reads were error-corrected and collapsed into unique sequences with a nearest-neighbor algorithm that merged closely related sequences to remove PCR and sequencing errors. V, D and J gene segments were assigned by aligning CDR3 sequences to IMGT reference sequences. For a sequence to be retained, at least a six-nucleotide match to both a V gene segment and a J gene segment was required. A rearrangement counted as productive if the CDR3 had no stop codons and remained in frame with V and J, and every other rearrangement counted as non-productive. CDR3 was defined by IMGT convention, running from the second conserved V-encoded cysteine to the conserved J-encoded phenylalanine. In an earlier analysis of more than 550 of the donors, sequences lacking an unambiguous match to a single V gene segment were excluded. In an earlier analysis of about 590 of the donors, a V segment was called functional when productive rearrangements were above 56.7%, and segregating when the standard deviation between donors exceeded 5%. A statistical classification framework was built for diagnosing cytomegalovirus status from the catalog of TCR beta chain sequences. In a later analysis, TCR nucleotide sequences were compared against IMGT/GENE-DB human TR gene sequences so that V and J genes could be assigned. Using the TCRdist pipeline, a later analysis assigned CDR3 sequences along with most-parsimonious VDJ recombination scenarios. In a later analysis, each TCR beta chain was defined by its CDR3 amino acid sequence together with its V-gene family, and reads without a unique V-gene family were excluded. As a way to deal with suspected cross-contamination and a sequencing artifact, a later analysis dropped over 550 nucleotide sequences that were highly shared and had low generation probability. For each public chain, a later analysis derived a clonal expansion index from normalized ranks of inferred template counts within each repertoire. A later analysis computed generation probabilities with a VDJ recombination model fitted to out-of-frame rearrangements, and checked the results against IGoR. In a later analysis, TCR-TCR, TCR-HLA and TCR-CMV co-occurrence was scored with hypergeometric tests, and a repertoire-size bias correction was applied to TCR pairs. In a later analysis, false discovery rates were estimated by permuting HLA or CMV assignments 20 times. In a later analysis, co-occurring TCRs were grouped using DBSCAN, with TCRdist sequence similarity added in when clustering inside HLA-allele-positive subsets. Co-occurrence clustering excluded repertoires with fewer than 30,000 or more than 120,000 public chains, plus five with anomalous nucleotide sharing. TCRdb obtained this table from immuneACCESS and retained in-frame rearrangements with V and J assigned. These tables miss some clones; where compared with another copy, unresolved V genes account for less than half of the shortfall, and the remainder is unexplained. V, J and clone size were drawn from that table, and D and trimming were deduced from the DNA. The sample yields over 85,000 clones; over 60% were counted once. Of the sample, over 6% falls within the top ten clones.

What the research found in general, with its limitations: The authors suggested that the approach could potentially be generalized to other disease states and immunological phenotypes. A later analysis found that most CMV-associated TCR beta chains appeared HLA-restricted, with HLA associations seemingly driven largely by CMV exposure. Sequencing depth was assumed to be roughly uniform across donors in the presence/absence analyses, though that assumption may not hold. A later analysis associated approximately 17,000 TCR beta sequences with specific HLA alleles at a false discovery rate of 0.05. Linkage disequilibrium might explain the correlated functional status among segregating V segments, but an unknown experimental factor could not be ruled out. The earlier analysis of some 540 of the donors excluded roughly 17 rarely observed V segments, including chromosome 9 orphons, because counts were too low. A further reported finding was that TCR beta sequences accurately predicted the HLA-A and HLA-B alleles for most subjects in the first cohort. In a later analysis, HLA-associated TCR beta chains showed more clonal expansion and lower generation probabilities than non-associated chains that were equally common. Strong co-occurrence of HLA alleles, especially DR and DQ, made assigning TCR associations to individual alleles difficult. A later genetic analysis reported fewer N-insertions in productive TCRs among donors in an Asian-associated ancestry cluster than the roughly 720-donor mean. Several of the top co-occurrence clusters appeared to be linked to parvovirus B19, influenza, CMV and Epstein-Barr virus, according to a later analysis. The sequencing pipeline was judged likely to have produced a cluster of highly shared sequence variants as a technical artifact. Most TCR sequences were observed very rarely across donors, whereas some public TCRs were present in many individuals. The study gave a list of over 150 TCR beta chains associated with cytomegalovirus. Because HLA typing was unavailable for some donors at each locus, only the typed subset was used in association tests. The cohort was sequenced for TCR beta chains only, and without alpha or paired-chain data the features that could be detected were limited. An earlier analysis of several hundred of the donors showed that most TCR beta V segments appeared in productive rearrangements either about 87% or about 30% of the time, which broadly matched IMGT annotations. The only immune exposure information available for the cohort was CMV serostatus. The 87-base-pair reads could not distinguish some IMGT-functional V segments, including TRBV6-2 and TRBV6-3, so those segments were excluded. In vitro tests confirmed that three of the cytomegalovirus-associated TCR beta chains recognize cytomegalovirus antigens. A later genetic analysis associated a missense DCLRE1C variant with V-gene and J-gene trimming of TCR beta chains, and an independent cohort replicated the association. In both the original and validation cohorts, the classifier was reported to diagnose cytomegalovirus status with high specificity and sensitivity. According to a later analysis, TCR association rates differed among HLA loci, with DRB1 alleles showing the most associated TCRs and HLA-C alleles showing the fewest.

Remarks on this clone: No antigen is known for it. Per-base quality was not reported, and no clone a single base away is much larger than it.

The chain employs TRBV4-1 and TRBJ2-1, and TRBD2 aligns with 12 junction nucleotides. The sequenced sample consisted of PBMCs. This receptor was obtained from a female donor in good health and CMV-seronegative. The CDR3 protein: CASSPSGGAYNEQFF. The bases are TGCGCCAGCAGCCCTAGCGGGGGGGCCTACAATGAGCAGTTCTTC.